Below, 22 T cell receptor beta chains from the same sample are listed, as sequenced in a study of control samples from healthy donors and cancer patients. Assay used: immunoSEQ multiplex PCR; TCRdb lists only in-frame clones, some missing. Among about 150,000 clones listed, approximately 93% were seen once. Sample: blood. Receptors originate from a man between 50 and 59 years old in good health.

This clone was detected once. The chain recombines TRBV7-8 with TRBJ2-1; 15 nucleotides align to TRBD2. This CDR3 is built from 15 residues. V lost 4 bases and J lost 7; bases outside the gene matches: 2. Germline CDR1 and CDR2: SGHVS and FQNEAQ. DNA of the CDR3: TGTGCCAGCAGCTGGGGACTAGCGGGAGGAAATGAGCAGTTCTTC. The encoded protein is CASSWGLAGGNEQFF.

CDR3 sequence (DNA): TGTGCCAGCTCACCACTCACAGGGGAAGAGACCCAGTACTTC. Its protein product is CASSPLTGEETQYF. The chain recombines TRBV18 with TRBJ2-5; TRBD1 agrees at 7 bases. The CDR3 is 14 residues long. V dropped 1 base and J dropped 3; count of bases not matched to a gene: 2. From germline, CDR1 is KGHSH and CDR2 LQKENI.

This chain connects TRBV5-1 to TRBJ2-5; 7 bases are shared with TRBD2. The CDR3 runs 15 residues. V dropped 2 bases and J dropped 5; count of bases not matched to a gene: 9. CDR1 and CDR2 (germline): SGHRS, YFSETQ. The CDR3 DNA is TGCGCCAGCAGCTTTGGGGGAGGGCCTGGGGAGACCCAGTACTTC. Amino acids: CASSFGGGPGETQYF.

This clone was seen only once. This rearrangement joins TRBV5-1 to TRBJ2-2; 10 bases line up with TRBD2. V lost 7 bases to trimming and J lost 4 bases; unmatched junction nucleotides: 10. CDR1 is SGHRS and CDR2 is YFSETQ in the germline V gene. The length of the CDR3 is 16 residues. The CDR3 spells CASAGSGTSATGELFF. The CDR3 DNA follows: TGCGCCAGCGCAGGTTCCGGGACTAGCGCCACCGGGGAGCTGTTTTTT.

This sequence joins TRBV14 and TRBJ1-4; D perhaps matches TRBD1 (5 bases). The germline gives CDR1 SGHDN, CDR2 FVKESK. Between the trimmed V and J ends, which lost 3 bases and 8 bases, there was a span of 10 bases. This CDR3 spans 13 amino acids. Written as DNA, the CDR3 is TGTGCCAGCAGCCAGGGGGACCGAGAAAAACTGTTTTTT. The encoded protein is CASSQGDREKLFF.

The chain carries TRBV4-2 and TRBJ2-7; possible D gene TRBD1, 5 bases. In germline, CDR1 is LGHNA, CDR2 YNFKEQ. The CDR3 runs to 13 residues. Trimming cost V 4 bases and J 0 bases, with 7 bases left between them. This chain's CDR3 is CASSPRGSYEQYF. In DNA form, the CDR3 reads TGTGCCAGCAGCCCTAGGGGCTCCTACGAGCAGTACTTC.

CDR3 DNA: TGTGCCAGCACAGGGAACACCGGGGAGCTGTTTTTT. Protein sequence: CASTGNTGELFF. The chain joins TRBV2 to TRBJ2-2, with D uncertain. The germline V gene encodes CDR1 SNHLY and CDR2 FYNNEI. This CDR3 is built from 12 residues. V gave up 7 bases and J gave up 1 base, with 4 bases separating them.

The rearrangement joins TRBV6-4 to TRBJ2-3; D not certain. This CDR3 is built from 12 residues. The germline CDR1 and CDR2 sequences are MRHNA and SNTAGT. The V end lost 3 bases, the J end lost 5 bases, and 6 bases lay between the germline ends. DNA of the CDR3: TGTGCCAGCAGTGAGCAAGGAGATACGCAGTATTTT. Protein: CASSEQGDTQYF.

This chain joins TRBV12-3 or TRBV12-4 and TRBJ2-1; TRBD2 matches 11 bases. The CDR3 covers 13 residues. Losses at the gene ends were 3 bases for V and 10 bases for J; bases not matched to a gene: 2. The CDR3 DNA follows: TGTGCCAGCAGTTTGGCTAGCGGGAGGGAGCAGTTCTTC. This translates into CASSLASGREQFF.

This clone was seen just once. The chain uses TRBV28 and TRBJ1-1, with D hard to call. Germline V gene data show CDR1 as MDHEN and CDR2 as SYDVKM. The CDR3 runs 14 residues. V was shortened by 7 bases and J by 0 bases, with 12 bases between the two germline ends. The CDR3 DNA follows: TGTGCCAGCACCTCCACAGCTTTGAACACTGAAGCTTTCTTT. Translation: CASTSTALNTEAFF.

This clone was seen a single time. The CDR3 loop is CASSQARGDTQYF. DNA of the CDR3: TGTGCCAGCAGCCAAGCCCGCGGAGATACGCAGTATTTT. V usage is TRBV3-1 (or the pseudogene TRBV3-2) and J usage is TRBJ2-3; D call uncertain. Deletions cut 1 base from V and 5 bases from J, with 7 bases between. CDR3 length: 13 amino acids. CDR1 and CDR2 from the germline V gene are LGHDT and YNNKEL (reference sequence).

DNA for the CDR3: TGTGCCAGCAGCTCCAAAGCGGGAAGCTCCTACGAGCAGTACTTC. Translation gives CASSSKAGSSYEQYF. The gene calls are TRBV11-2 and TRBJ2-7; 7 bases match TRBD2. The length of the CDR3 is 15 residues. Unmatched junction bases numbered 6, after V lost 4 bases and J lost 0 bases. Germline V CDR1 and CDR2: SGHAT, FQNNGV.

This chain joins TRBV12-3 or TRBV12-4 and TRBJ1-4; possibly TRBD1 for D (6 bases). V dropped 2 bases and J dropped 13 bases, with 14 bases sitting between them. The CDR3 consists of 13 residues. The CDR3 region is CASSLWGAEVLFF. The CDR3, as DNA: TGTGCCAGCAGTTTATGGGGGGCCGAGGTACTGTTTTTT.

The chain uses TRBV5-1 and TRBJ2-7; 9 bases are a match to TRBD2. Germline loops: CDR1 SGHRS, CDR2 YFSETQ. Trimming removed 0 bases from V and 3 bases from J; junction bases left unmatched: 4. This CDR3 is 15 amino acids long. DNA of the CDR3: TGCGCCAGCAGCTTGGGAGTAGCGGGAGTCTACGAGCAGTACTTC. It encodes CASSLGVAGVYEQYF.

V is TRBV5-1 and J is TRBJ2-7; 8 bases match TRBD1. Trimming removed 3 bases from V and 3 bases from J; junction bases left unmatched: 2. Germline V lookup: CDR1 SGHRS, CDR2 YFSETQ. This CDR3 comprises 13 residues. The CDR3 loop is CASSSGQGYEQYF. CDR3 DNA sequence: TGCGCCAGCAGCTCAGGACAGGGCTACGAGCAGTACTTC.

CDR3 amino acids: CASSHFGVSSYNEQFF. Written as DNA, the CDR3 is TGCGCCAGCAGCCATTTCGGGGTGAGCTCCTACAATGAGCAGTTCTTC. The V gene is TRBV4-1, the J gene TRBJ2-1; D may be TRBD2 (5 bases). Germline loops: CDR1 MGHRA, CDR2 YSYEKL. Trimming cost V 3 bases and J 0 bases, with 12 bases left between them. CDR3 size: 16 residues.

The chain recombines TRBV27 with TRBJ2-6; 7 bases map to TRBD2. J was trimmed by 4 bases and V by 2 bases; bases with no gene match: 2. Looked up from germline, CDR1 is MNHEY and CDR2 is SMNVEV (reference sequence). The CDR3 length is 15 residues. The CDR3 spells CASSLREVGANVLTF. CDR3 nucleotides: TGTGCCAGCAGTTTACGGGAGGTGGGGGCCAACGTCCTGACTTTC.

The chain uses TRBV2 and TRBJ1-2, with unresolved D. Trimming took 6 bases from V and 2 from J, leaving 13 bases between them. The V gene's germline CDR1 is SNHLY and CDR2 FYNNEI. This CDR3 has 14 residues. The CDR3 region is CASSPGVGNYGYTF. CDR3 bases: TGTGCCAGCAGCCCGGGAGTAGGGAACTATGGCTACACCTTC.

This sequence joins TRBV24-1 and TRBJ2-3, with D perhaps TRBD1 or TRBD2 (6 bases each). Germline-derived CDR1 and CDR2 are KGHDR and SFDVKD. This CDR3 has 15 amino acids. V lost 5 bases and J 4 bases, leaving 15 bases between the germline ends. The CDR3 sequence: CATSAPKGGADTQYF. CDR3 DNA: TGTGCCACCAGTGCCCCGAAGGGGGGCGCAGATACGCAGTATTTT.

The chain is built from TRBV28 and TRBJ2-3, with TRBD2 matching over 11 bases. V lost 5 bases and J lost 2; bases outside the gene matches: 9. The CDR3 is 17 residues long. CDR1 is MDHEN and CDR2 is SYDVKM in the germline V gene. The CDR3 DNA reads as TGTGCCAGCAGTGTACTTAGCGGGAGGGCCGTCACAGATACGCAGTATTTT. Translating gives CASSVLSGRAVTDTQYF.

This clone was picked up one time. The chain uses TRBV6-5 and TRBJ2-1; D is undetermined. In germline, CDR1 is MNHEY, CDR2 SVGAGI. Between the trimmed V and J ends, which lost 5 bases and 5 bases, there was a span of 4 bases. The CDR3 has 11 residues. CDR3 DNA: TGTGCCAGCAGTCTTAACAATGAGCAGTTCTTC. Translating it yields CASSLNNEQFF.

The chain couples TRBV27 to TRBJ2-3; D unresolved. The V gene's germline CDR1 is MNHEY and CDR2 SMNVEV (reference sequence). V lost 6 bases and J lost 4, with 14 bases in between. This CDR3 is built from 14 residues. CDR3 loop: CASRRTRRADTQYF. In DNA, the CDR3 is TGTGCCAGCAGACGGACGAGAAGGGCAGATACGCAGTATTTT.